These 2 T cell receptor beta chains came from one sample sequenced in a study of cytomegalovirus exposure and HLA in healthy donors. PCR primers comprised 60 Vbeta and 13 Jbeta primers. Produced via immunoSEQ multiplex PCR; TCRdb's table is partial and in-frame only. Of about 110,000 clones listed, 74% were seen once; the top ten hold 2.6%. The sample consisted of PBMCs. These receptors were collected from a man in his fifties in good health and CMV-seropositive.

The chain recombines TRBV5-1 with TRBJ1-2; TRBD1 matches at 8 bases. V gave up 3 bases and J gave up 5 bases; unmatched junction bases: 12. The germline gives CDR1 SGHRS, CDR2 YFSETQ. There are 16 residues in the CDR3. In DNA, the CDR3 is TGCGCCAGCAGCTCCGACAGGGGCAATAAAGGTTATGGCTACACCTTC. Residues: CASSSDRGNKGYGYTF.

V gene TRBV5-1 combines with J gene TRBJ2-2; D might be TRBD2 (6 bases). V lost 3 bases and J 5 bases, leaving 8 bases between the germline ends. Per the germline V gene, CDR1 is SGHRS and CDR2 is YFSETQ. The CDR3 is 13 amino acids. CDR3 in amino acids: CASSWDSTGELFF. DNA for the CDR3: TGCGCCAGCAGCTGGGACTCTACCGGGGAGCTGTTTTTT.